This TCR beta chain was retrieved from a study of T cell changes during pregnancy in multiple sclerosis. Using immunoSEQ multiplex PCR, the repertoire was profiled, and TCRdb retains in-frame clones only, with some absent. In the table there are about 80,000 clones, over 90% of which are singletons. The CDR3 runs 12 residues. Germline V gene sequence: CDR1 MNHNS, CDR2 SASEGT. V was pared by 5 bases and J by 12 bases, with 14 bases between. The chain uses TRBV6-1 and TRBJ2-1, with D possibly TRBD2 on 5 matching bases. The source of this sequence is a female donor with multiple sclerosis, enrolled in a pregnancy study. Sequencing used peripheral blood, obtained in the third trimester of pregnancy. CDR3 residues: CASSSLGIGQFF. CDR3 DNA sequence: TGTGCCAGCAGTTCCCTCGGGATCGGGCAGTTCTTC.